What follows is one T cell receptor (beta chain) and its context. This CDR3 contains 13 residues. Deletions cut 3 bases from V and 4 bases from J, with 12 bases between. CDR1 and CDR2 from the germline V gene are DFQATT and SNEGSKA (reference sequence). These data originate in a study of T cells in Graves' hyperthyroidism and ophthalmopathy. Amplification targeted TCR beta CDR3 regions from RNA transcripts. A first-round RT-PCR of the TCR CDR3 used the HTBI primer set. A single record per CDR3 protein comes from TCRdb applying MiXCR to the multiplex PCR reads. This table holds 490,000 or so distinct CDR3 sequences, just under 20% found once.

The receptor's source is a man aged 40-55 years with Graves' ophthalmopathy. This chain connects TRBV20-1 to TRBJ1-2; D is uncertain. The sequenced material came from blood. This chain's CDR3 is CSASDRTGYGYTF. For the CDR3, the DNA is TGCAGTGCTAGTGACCGGACCGGCTATGGCTACACCTTC.